The 10 T cell receptor beta chains below all came from one sample that was sequenced in a study of human T cells and chemical hapten exposure. Regarding time point: patch test 2, 6 weeks after DPC sensitization. Sample treatment: therapeutic diphenylcyclopropenone sensitization with weekly scalp DPC. TCRdb analysed the RACE reads with MiXCR anew, one entry per CDR3 protein. The table has 95,000 or so distinct CDR3 sequences, roughly 11% seen once. The sample consisted of whole blood, taken in connection with sensitization to the hapten diphenylcyclopropenone (DPC). These receptors all stem from a middle-aged woman with alopecia areata. Some clones in this sample may be carry-over from other donors' samples.

This clonotype was counted ten times or more. The V gene is TRBV30, the J gene TRBJ2-7, with D hard to call. Trimming stripped 3 bases from V and 5 bases from J, with 23 bases between. Germline CDR1 GTSNPN, CDR2 SVGIG (reference sequence). The CDR3 covers 16 residues. The CDR3 DNA reads as TGTGCCTGGAGCCACCCCTCGAAGCCCCACCAGGACGAGCAGTACTTC. This translates into CAWSHPSKPHQDEQYF. Supplemented by reference TRBV30 and TRBJ2-7, the full variable domain reads SQTIHQWPATLVQPVGSPLSLECTVEGTSNPNLYWYRQAAGRGLQLLFYSVGIGQISSEVPQNLSASRPQDRQFILSSKKLLLSDSGFYLCAWSHPSKPHQDEQYFGPGTRLTVT.

This clonotype has just a few counts. V gene TRBV7-8 combines with J gene TRBJ1-1, with D possibly TRBD1 on 6 matching bases. CDR3 length: 16 residues. V dropped 6 bases and J dropped 6 bases, with 23 bases sitting between them. Germline CDR1 is SGHVS and CDR2 is FQNEAQ. For the CDR3, the DNA is TGTGCCAGCAGTTTGATGGACACGGGGGCCGGCCCTGAAGCTTTCTTT. Protein sequence: CASSLMDTGAGPEAFF.

Ten or more counts support this clonotype. This sequence joins TRBV3-1 and TRBJ2-5, with 12 bases matching TRBD2. Looked up from germline, CDR1 is LGHDT and CDR2 is YNNKEL (reference sequence). The length of the CDR3 is 21 residues. The V segment lost 4 bases and the J segment 3 bases; nucleotides outside the gene matches: 21. As DNA, the CDR3 is TGTGCCAGCAGCCCTAGAAGGTCGGCTAGCGGGGGGGCCTGGCGGGAAGAGACCCAGTACTTC. Translated: CASSPRRSASGGAWREETQYF.

This clonotype was seen repeatedly, ten times or more. This chain joins TRBV28 and TRBJ2-3; TRBD2 matches at 14 bases. This CDR3 contains 19 residues. V shed 3 bases, J shed 3 bases, and the junction held 11 bases outside the gene matches. Per germline, CDR1 MDHEN and CDR2 SYDVKM. DNA of the CDR3: TGTGCCAGCAGTTTCAACCCCCTCGGGACTAGCGGGAGAACAGATACGCAGTATTTT. Its protein is CASSFNPLGTSGRTDTQYF.

This clonotype was detected many times. V gene TRBV3-1 combines with J gene TRBJ2-1; D ambiguous. The CDR3 runs to 16 residues. V lost 4 bases to trimming and J lost 8 bases, with 21 bases between them. Germline V lookup: CDR1 LGHDT, CDR2 YNNKEL (reference sequence). CDR3: CASSLRALGWVHEQFF. CDR3 in DNA: TGTGCCAGCAGCCTCCGGGCCCTGGGATGGGTTCATGAGCAGTTCTTC.

The chain combines TRBV2 with TRBJ1-5, with 7 nucleotides matching TRBD1. In germline, CDR1 is SNHLY, CDR2 FYNNEI. V lost 5 bases and J lost 7; bases outside the gene matches: 8. The CDR3 extends over 14 amino acids. CDR3 region: CASSLDRERQPQHF. The DNA for the CDR3 is TGTGCCAGCAGTCTAGACAGGGAGCGACAGCCCCAGCATTTT.

This clonotype was found once. One base away lies a much larger clone, so this may be a sequencing read error. J is TRBJ1-2 and V is TRBV25-1; D unclear. The CDR3 extends over 13 amino acids. From germline, CDR1 is MGHDK and CDR2 SYGVNS. The CDR3 DNA is TGTGCCTGCAGTGAGGTGGTCAGCTATGGCTACACCTTC. Its protein product is CACSEVVSYGYTF.

The CDR3 nucleotides are TGTGCCAGCAGTTACGACAGGGACCTTCCCTCACCCCTCCACTTT. Translation: CASSYDRDLPSPLHF. The V call is TRBV6-2 or TRBV6-3, the J call TRBJ1-6; 7 nucleotides match TRBD1. V lost 2 bases, J lost 10 bases, and 8 bases stayed unmatched. Per germline, CDR1 MNHEY and CDR2 SVGEGT. The CDR3 spans 15 residues.

This clonotype was observed many times. V usage is TRBV7-7 and J usage is TRBJ1-2, with D unresolved. The CDR3 is 11 amino acids. Looked up from germline, CDR1 is SSHAT and CDR2 is FNYEAQ (reference sequence). The CDR3 spells CATMTGSGYTF. CDR3 nucleotide sequence: TGTGCTACCATGACGGGGTCCGGCTACACCTTC.

The gene calls are TRBV7-8 and TRBJ1-1; the D is unclear. V dropped 0 bases and J dropped 8 bases, with 10 bases sitting between them. The CDR3 consists of 13 residues. CDR1 SGHVS and CDR2 FQNEAQ come from the germline V gene. The CDR3, as DNA: TGTGCCAGCAGCTTAGCGGAGGGTAGGGAAGCTTTCTTT. It translates to CASSLAEGREAFF. Supplemented by reference TRBV7-8 and TRBJ1-1, the full variable domain reads GAGVSQSPRYKVAKRGQDVALRCDPISGHVSLFWYQQALGQGPEFLTYFQNEAQLDKSGLPSDRFFAERPEGSVSTLKIQRTQQEDSAVYLCASSLAEGREAFFGQGTRLTVV.